This is a list of T cell receptor beta chains from one sample in a study of response to subunit inactivated influenza vaccine. Each CDR3 protein is one row after TCRdb ran MiXCR on the RT-PCR reads. The data show about 570,000 distinct CDR3 sequences, around 10% seen once. Separately, the same data were catalogued under a study of T cells expressing NK-cell markers.

This specimen was PBMCs from blood, taken on the day of vaccination. The source is a man aged 45 to 65 who received an inactivated influenza vaccine. CDR3s include the opening cysteine and the closing phenylalanine or tryptophan. Each record gives: D gene, V gene, J gene, clone size, CDR3 DNA, CDR3 protein. D genes are given only for firm matches. Clone size is shown for a subset of rows, as once, few, many or a class of expanded clone.

D gene: TRBD2; V gene: TRBV20-1; J gene: TRBJ2-1; clone size: .; CDR3 DNA: TGCAGTGCTAGAACTAGCGGGTGGAGGGCAAGGGCCTACAATGAGCAGTTCTTC; CDR3 protein: CSARTSGWRARAYNEQFF
D gene: TRBD1; V gene: TRBV10-3; J gene: TRBJ2-2; clone size: .; CDR3 DNA: TGTGCCATCAGCGACCGACAGGGGGTCGGGGAGCTGTTTTTT; CDR3 protein: CAISDRQGVGELFF
D gene: TRBD1; V gene: TRBV30; J gene: TRBJ1-5; clone size: few; CDR3 DNA: TGTGCCTGGAGTGAGTTTTTCGGAATGGACAGGGCGAGTCAGCCCCAGCATTTT; CDR3 protein: CAWSEFFGMDRASQPQHF
D gene: .; V gene: TRBV15; J gene: TRBJ2-1; clone size: .; CDR3 DNA: TGTGCCACCAGCGCAGCGGGCCGCTCCTACAATGAGCAGTTCTTC; CDR3 protein: CATSAAGRSYNEQFF
D gene: TRBD1; V gene: TRBV18; J gene: TRBJ1-4; clone size: .; CDR3 DNA: TGTGCCAGCTCACCACGGGACAGCCCTGAAAAACTGTTTTTT; CDR3 protein: CASSPRDSPEKLFF
D gene: TRBD1; V gene: TRBV3-1; J gene: TRBJ1-1; clone size: many; CDR3 DNA: TGTGCCAGCAGCCCTAGGGACAGGACCACTGAAGCTTTCTTT; CDR3 protein: CASSPRDRTTEAFF
D gene: TRBD1; V gene: TRBV10-3; J gene: TRBJ1-2; clone size: .; CDR3 DNA: TGTGCCATCAGTGAGACAGGGGGCATCGATGGCTACACCTTC; CDR3 protein: CAISETGGIDGYTF
D gene: .; V gene: TRBV6-5; J gene: TRBJ1-6; clone size: few; CDR3 DNA: TGTGCCAGCAGTTATTTTCAGGGCCGGAATTCACCCCTCCACTTT; CDR3 protein: CASSYFQGRNSPLHF
D gene: TRBD2; V gene: TRBV5-1; J gene: TRBJ2-3; clone size: many; CDR3 DNA: TGCGCCAGCAGCTTGTTCACTAGCGGGAGCACAGATACGCAGTATTTT; CDR3 protein: CASSLFTSGSTDTQYF
D gene: .; V gene: TRBV20-1; J gene: TRBJ2-3; clone size: many; CDR3 DNA: TGCAGTGCTAGAGCCACAATCCCCATCGATGGGGGTAGCACAGATACGCAGTATTTT; CDR3 protein: CSARATIPIDGGSTDTQYF
D gene: .; V gene: TRBV25-1; J gene: TRBJ2-5; clone size: .; CDR3 DNA: TGTGCCAGCAGTGAACACTTAGCGCGCCAAGAGACCCAGTACTTC; CDR3 protein: CASSEHLARQETQYF
D gene: TRBD1; V gene: TRBV12-3/TRBV12-4; J gene: TRBJ2-7; clone size: few; CDR3 DNA: TGTGCCAGCAGTTTAGTGCAGGGGGCCTCCGAGCAGTACTTC; CDR3 protein: CASSLVQGASEQYF
D gene: .; V gene: TRBV7-2; J gene: TRBJ1-1; clone size: few; CDR3 DNA: TGTGCCAGCAGCTTAGGTTTCCAGAACACTGAAGCTTTCTTT; CDR3 protein: CASSLGFQNTEAFF
D gene: .; V gene: TRBV28; J gene: TRBJ1-5; clone size: many; CDR3 DNA: TGTGCCAGCAGTCCCCTTCGGGACGCCCCTCAGCCCCAGCATTTT; CDR3 protein: CASSPLRDAPQPQHF
D gene: .; V gene: TRBV5-1; J gene: TRBJ2-3; clone size: .; CDR3 DNA: TGCGCCAGCAGGGGCGGAGCTGTAGATACGCAGTATTTT; CDR3 protein: CASRGGAVDTQYF
D gene: .; V gene: TRBV20-1; J gene: TRBJ2-7; clone size: few; CDR3 DNA: TGCAGTGCTAGAGATGGGAGGTCTAGCTCTAGTGAGCAGTACTTC; CDR3 protein: CSARDGRSSSSEQYF
D gene: .; V gene: TRBV5-1; J gene: TRBJ1-6; clone size: few; CDR3 DNA: TGCGCCAGCAGCTTTTATCAGGACTCCTATAATTCACCTCTCCACTTT; CDR3 protein: CASSFYQDSYNSPLHF
D gene: TRBD1; V gene: TRBV19; J gene: TRBJ1-5; clone size: few; CDR3 DNA: TGTGCCAGTAGTGATCCGGGACAGTATCAGCCCCAGCATTTT; CDR3 protein: CASSDPGQYQPQHF
D gene: .; V gene: TRBV20-1; J gene: TRBJ2-3; clone size: .; CDR3 DNA: TGCAGCCGCTACCTGCTGGGGAGCACAGATACGCAGTATTTT; CDR3 protein: CSRYLLGSTDTQYF
D gene: .; V gene: TRBV20-1; J gene: TRBJ2-7; clone size: .; CDR3 DNA: TGCAGTGCTACTGAACTCTCCTACGAGCAGTACTTC; CDR3 protein: CSATELSYEQYF
D gene: TRBD1; V gene: TRBV28; J gene: TRBJ1-2; clone size: .; CDR3 DNA: TGTGCCAGCAGTCGTACCGGGACAGACTATGGCTACACCTTC; CDR3 protein: CASSRTGTDYGYTF
D gene: TRBD1; V gene: TRBV19; J gene: TRBJ1-5; clone size: .; CDR3 DNA: TGTGCCAGTCTCGACAGGGGATATAGCAATCAGCCCCAGCATTTT; CDR3 protein: CASLDRGYSNQPQHF
D gene: .; V gene: TRBV2; J gene: TRBJ1-5; clone size: .; CDR3 DNA: TGTGCCGGAGCGGTGAAGGGCAATCAGCCCCAGCATTTT; CDR3 protein: CAGAVKGNQPQHF
D gene: TRBD1; V gene: TRBV12-3/TRBV12-4; J gene: TRBJ2-2; clone size: few; CDR3 DNA: TGTGCCAGCAGACCCGGGACAGCCACCGGGGAGCTGTTTTTT; CDR3 protein: CASRPGTATGELFF
D gene: .; V gene: TRBV7-9; J gene: TRBJ2-3; clone size: .; CDR3 DNA: TGTGCCAGCAGCGCACAGAGATTCAATACGCAGTATTTT; CDR3 protein: CASSAQRFNTQYF
D gene: TRBD2; V gene: TRBV11-2; J gene: TRBJ2-1; clone size: few; CDR3 DNA: TGTGCCAGCAGCTTAGAGGGACTAGCGGGAGGGCCTTTTTATGAGCAGTTCTTC; CDR3 protein: CASSLEGLAGGPFYEQFF
D gene: TRBD1; V gene: TRBV12-3/TRBV12-4; J gene: TRBJ1-5; clone size: .; CDR3 DNA: TGTGCCAGCAGTGTAGGACAGGGGGGCATTAGCAATCAGCCCCAGCATTTT; CDR3 protein: CASSVGQGGISNQPQHF
D gene: .; V gene: TRBV20-1; J gene: TRBJ2-7; clone size: .; CDR3 DNA: TGCAGTGCCAACGGACTCTCATTGAGAGAGCAGTACTTC; CDR3 protein: CSANGLSLREQYF
D gene: .; V gene: TRBV28; J gene: TRBJ2-2; clone size: .; CDR3 DNA: TGTGCCAGCAACAAAAGGGCGAACACCGGGGAGCTGTTTTTT; CDR3 protein: CASNKRANTGELFF
D gene: .; V gene: TRBV5-1; J gene: TRBJ2-2; clone size: few; CDR3 DNA: TGCGCCAGCAGCTCCCCGGGTAGCGGACCGACCGGGGAGCTGTTTTTT; CDR3 protein: CASSSPGSGPTGELFF
D gene: .; V gene: TRBV12-3/TRBV12-4; J gene: TRBJ2-6; clone size: few; CDR3 DNA: TGTGCCAGCAGAAGCCCCTCTGGGGCCAACGTCCTGACTTTC; CDR3 protein: CASRSPSGANVLTF
D gene: .; V gene: TRBV20-1; J gene: TRBJ2-1; clone size: .; CDR3 DNA: TGCAGTGCTAGAGATTACGGGGGAACAAACAATGAGCAGTTCTTC; CDR3 protein: CSARDYGGTNNEQFF
D gene: .; V gene: TRBV30; J gene: TRBJ2-7; clone size: .; CDR3 DNA: TGTGCCTGGAGTGTAGGGGCAGCCCCCAGAAGGCAGTACTTC; CDR3 protein: CAWSVGAAPRRQYF
D gene: .; V gene: TRBV12-3/TRBV12-4; J gene: TRBJ2-3; clone size: .; CDR3 DNA: TGTGCCAGCAGCCGTTTATCGGATACGCAGTATTTT; CDR3 protein: CASSRLSDTQYF
D gene: TRBD2; V gene: TRBV7-2; J gene: TRBJ2-3; clone size: many; CDR3 DNA: TGTGCCAGCAGCATGCGGGGGGGCAGCTCAGATACGCAGTATTTT; CDR3 protein: CASSMRGGSSDTQYF
D gene: .; V gene: TRBV7-2; J gene: TRBJ1-2; clone size: .; CDR3 DNA: TGTGCCAGCAGCCAAGACAGGTTACATGGCTACACCTTC; CDR3 protein: CASSQDRLHGYTF
D gene: TRBD2; V gene: TRBV6-5; J gene: TRBJ2-5; clone size: .; CDR3 DNA: TGTGCCAGCAGTTATGGCATGCGGGGGGCCCAAGAGACCCAGTACTTC; CDR3 protein: CASSYGMRGAQETQYF
D gene: TRBD2; V gene: TRBV12-3/TRBV12-4; J gene: TRBJ2-3; clone size: many; CDR3 DNA: TGTGCCAGCTCTCCTAGCGGGGGGTCAGATACGCAGTATTTT; CDR3 protein: CASSPSGGSDTQYF
D gene: .; V gene: TRBV4-3; J gene: TRBJ2-2; clone size: few; CDR3 DNA: TGCGCCAGCAGCCAAGATCTATGGGGCGCAAGCACCGGGGAGCTGTTTTTT; CDR3 protein: CASSQDLWGASTGELFF
D gene: .; V gene: TRBV12-3/TRBV12-4; J gene: TRBJ2-4; clone size: .; CDR3 DNA: TGTGCCAGCAGTTTCGTCCCCCTGGGTGCCAAAAACATTCAGTACTTC; CDR3 protein: CASSFVPLGAKNIQYF
D gene: .; V gene: TRBV27; J gene: TRBJ2-5; clone size: many; CDR3 DNA: TGTGCCAGCAGTTACGGGCTGCAAGAGACCCAGTACTTC; CDR3 protein: CASSYGLQETQYF